The present T cell receptor beta chain was sequenced within a study of blood T cell repertoires in COVID-19. As for the study in general: COVID-19 samples from acute and convalescent phases originated in the United States, Italy and Spain. From T cells, B-cell-depleted T cells, or PBMCs came the material, which was cDNA or gDNA.

The protocol was immunoSEQ multiplex PCR, while the TCRdb copy is restricted to in-frame clones and leaves out a portion. This sample has under 95,000 clones, with around 85% found just once. Germline V gives CDR1 SGHDT, CDR2 YYEEEE. There are 14 residues in the CDR3. V lost 0 bases and J lost 11, with 17 bases in between. The sample comprised peripheral blood. This chain joins TRBV5-6 and TRBJ1-1; a possible D gene is TRBD1 (5 bases). The sequence was obtained from a man aged 55 to 69 with acute or convalescent COVID-19. Here the CDR3 reads CASSLALEGRDAFF. The DNA for the CDR3 is TGTGCCAGCAGCTTGGCCCTGGAGGGCCGGGACGCTTTCTTT.